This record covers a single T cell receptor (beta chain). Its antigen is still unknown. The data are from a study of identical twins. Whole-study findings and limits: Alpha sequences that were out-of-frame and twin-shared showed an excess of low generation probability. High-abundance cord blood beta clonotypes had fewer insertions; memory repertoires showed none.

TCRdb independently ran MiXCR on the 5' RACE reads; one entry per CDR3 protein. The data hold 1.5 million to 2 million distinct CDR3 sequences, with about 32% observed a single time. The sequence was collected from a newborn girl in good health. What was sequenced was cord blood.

For the CDR3, the DNA is TGTGCCAGCAGTCCCACCTATGGCTACACCTTC. It specifies CASSPTYGYTF. The chain carries TRBV7-2 and TRBJ1-2, with D uncertain. Per germline, CDR1 SGHTA and CDR2 FQGNSA. Trimming took off 6 bases at V and 4 bases at J, with 6 bases between the two ends. The CDR3 is made up of 11 amino acids.